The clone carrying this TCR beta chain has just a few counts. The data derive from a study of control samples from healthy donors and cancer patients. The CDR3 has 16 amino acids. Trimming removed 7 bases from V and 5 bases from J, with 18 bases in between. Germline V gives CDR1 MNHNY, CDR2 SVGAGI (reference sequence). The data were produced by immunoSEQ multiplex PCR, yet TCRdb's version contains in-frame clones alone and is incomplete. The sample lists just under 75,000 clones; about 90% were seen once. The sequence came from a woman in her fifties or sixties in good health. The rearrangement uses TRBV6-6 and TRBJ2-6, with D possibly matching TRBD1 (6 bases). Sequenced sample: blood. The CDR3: CASTSSGAYRANVLTF. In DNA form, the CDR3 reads TGTGCCAGCACCTCATCAGGGGCCTACCGGGCCAACGTCCTGACTTTC.